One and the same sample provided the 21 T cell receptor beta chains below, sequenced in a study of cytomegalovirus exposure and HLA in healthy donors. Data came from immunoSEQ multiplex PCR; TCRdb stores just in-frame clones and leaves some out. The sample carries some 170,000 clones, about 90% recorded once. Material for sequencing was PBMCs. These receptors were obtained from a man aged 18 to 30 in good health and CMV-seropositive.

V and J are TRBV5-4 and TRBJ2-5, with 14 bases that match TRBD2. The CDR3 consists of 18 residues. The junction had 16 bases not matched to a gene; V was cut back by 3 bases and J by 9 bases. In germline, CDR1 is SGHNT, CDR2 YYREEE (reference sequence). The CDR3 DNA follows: TGTGCCAGCAGCTCCGGACTAGCGGGAGGCCCTGCTGGGGGAGCCCAGTACTTC. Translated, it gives CASSSGLAGGPAGGAQYF.

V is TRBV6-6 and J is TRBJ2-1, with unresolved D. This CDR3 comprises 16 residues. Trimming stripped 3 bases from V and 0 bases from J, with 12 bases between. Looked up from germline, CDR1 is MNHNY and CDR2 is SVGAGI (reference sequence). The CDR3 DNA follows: TGTGCCAGCAGTTATAAGCCGCTGAACTCCTACAATGAGCAGTTCTTC. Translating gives CASSYKPLNSYNEQFF.

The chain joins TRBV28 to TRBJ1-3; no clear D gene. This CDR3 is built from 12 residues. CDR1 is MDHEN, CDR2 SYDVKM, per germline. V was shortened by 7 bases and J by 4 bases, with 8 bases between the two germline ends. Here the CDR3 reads CASTYQGNTIYF. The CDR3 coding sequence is TGTGCCAGCACTTACCAGGGAAACACCATATATTTT.

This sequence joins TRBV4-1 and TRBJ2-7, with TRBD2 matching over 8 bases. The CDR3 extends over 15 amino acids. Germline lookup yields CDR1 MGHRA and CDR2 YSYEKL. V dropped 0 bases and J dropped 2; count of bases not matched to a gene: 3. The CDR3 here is CASSQDGRGTYEQYF. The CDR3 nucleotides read TGCGCCAGCAGCCAAGACGGGAGGGGGACCTACGAGCAGTACTTC.

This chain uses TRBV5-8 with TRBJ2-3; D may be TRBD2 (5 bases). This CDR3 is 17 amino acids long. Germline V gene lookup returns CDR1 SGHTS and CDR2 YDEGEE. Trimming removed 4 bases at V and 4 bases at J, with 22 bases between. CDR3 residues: CASSLLGKLLFPDTQYF. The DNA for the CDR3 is TGTGCCAGCAGCCTACTAGGAAAGCTCCTCTTTCCAGATACGCAGTATTTT.

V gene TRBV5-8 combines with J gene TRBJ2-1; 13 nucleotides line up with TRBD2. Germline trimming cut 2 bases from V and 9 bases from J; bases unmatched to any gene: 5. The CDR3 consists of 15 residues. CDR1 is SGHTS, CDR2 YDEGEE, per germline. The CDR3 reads CASSFGLAGEGEQFF. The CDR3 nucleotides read TGTGCCAGCAGCTTCGGACTAGCGGGAGAGGGTGAGCAGTTCTTC. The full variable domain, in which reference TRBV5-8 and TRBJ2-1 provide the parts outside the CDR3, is EAGVTQSPTHLIKTRGQQATLRCSPISGHTSVYWYQQALGLGLQFLLWYDEGEERNRGNFPPRFSGRQFPNYSSELNVNALELEDSALYLCASSFGLAGEGEQFFGPGTRLTVL.

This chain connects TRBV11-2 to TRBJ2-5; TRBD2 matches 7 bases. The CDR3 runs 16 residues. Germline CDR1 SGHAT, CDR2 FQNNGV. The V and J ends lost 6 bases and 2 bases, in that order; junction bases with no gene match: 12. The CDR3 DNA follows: TGTGCCAGCAGGGGGAGCGGGGCACCCGTACAAGAGACCCAGTACTTC. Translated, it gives CASRGSGAPVQETQYF.

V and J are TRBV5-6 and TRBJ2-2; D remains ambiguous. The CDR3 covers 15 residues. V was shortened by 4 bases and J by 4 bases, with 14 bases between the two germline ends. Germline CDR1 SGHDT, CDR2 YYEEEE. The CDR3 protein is CASSPRRTVTGELFF. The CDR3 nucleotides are TGTGCCAGCAGCCCTCGTCGAACAGTCACCGGGGAGCTGTTTTTT.

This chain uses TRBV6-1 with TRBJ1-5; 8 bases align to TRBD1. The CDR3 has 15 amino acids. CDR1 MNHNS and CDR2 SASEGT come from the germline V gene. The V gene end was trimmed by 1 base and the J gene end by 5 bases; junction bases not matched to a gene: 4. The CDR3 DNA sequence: TGTGCCAGCAGTGAAGTGGGGACAGGCTATCAGCCCCAGCATTTT. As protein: CASSEVGTGYQPQHF.

Here the CDR3 DNA reads TGTGCCAGCAGCTTAGGGGGACAGGGGGATGAAAAACTGTTTTTT. This translates into CASSLGGQGDEKLFF. The genes are TRBV5-6 and TRBJ1-4, with TRBD1 matching over 11 bases. Germline V gene sequence: CDR1 SGHDT, CDR2 YYEEEE. V was pared by 2 bases and J by 6 bases, with 3 bases of the junction left unmatched. The CDR3 spans 15 residues.

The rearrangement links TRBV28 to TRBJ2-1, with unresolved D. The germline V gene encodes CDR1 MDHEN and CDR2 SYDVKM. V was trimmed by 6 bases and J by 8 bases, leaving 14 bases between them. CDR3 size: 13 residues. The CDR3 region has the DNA TGTGCCAGCAGCCTACGTTTGGGCGATGAGCAGTTCTTC. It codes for CASSLRLGDEQFF.

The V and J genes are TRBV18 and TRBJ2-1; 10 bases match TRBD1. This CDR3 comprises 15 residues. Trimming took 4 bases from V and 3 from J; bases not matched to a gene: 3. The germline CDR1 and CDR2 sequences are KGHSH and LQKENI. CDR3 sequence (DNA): TGTGCCAGCTCACGAGGGACAGGGGTCTACAATGAGCAGTTCTTC. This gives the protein CASSRGTGVYNEQFF.

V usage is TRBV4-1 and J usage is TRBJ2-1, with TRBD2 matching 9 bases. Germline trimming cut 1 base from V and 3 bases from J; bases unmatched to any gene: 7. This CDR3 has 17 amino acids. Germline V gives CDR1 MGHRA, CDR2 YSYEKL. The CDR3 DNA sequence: TGCGCCAGCAGCCAAGGCTTAGCGGGAGCGCGCTACAATGAGCAGTTCTTC. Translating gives CASSQGLAGARYNEQFF.

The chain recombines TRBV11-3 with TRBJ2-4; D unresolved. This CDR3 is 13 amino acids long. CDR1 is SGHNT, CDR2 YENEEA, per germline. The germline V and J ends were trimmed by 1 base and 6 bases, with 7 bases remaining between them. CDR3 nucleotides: TGTGCCAGCAGCTTAGTGGGCATAAACATTCAGTACTTC. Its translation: CASSLVGINIQYF.

This chain's CDR3 is CASSLDQGTRAQYF. CDR3 bases: TGTGCCAGCAGCTTGGATCAAGGCACGAGGGCCCAGTACTTC. The chain joins TRBV5-4 to TRBJ2-5, with D possibly TRBD2 on 5 matching bases. The CDR3 runs 14 residues. V was shortened by 0 bases and J by 9 bases, with 15 bases between the two germline ends. CDR1 SGHNT and CDR2 YYREEE come from the germline V gene (reference sequence).

CDR3 region: CASSPTSGAGPSTDTQYF. In nucleotides, the CDR3 is TGTGCCAGCTCACCCACCTCCGGAGCGGGCCCTAGCACAGATACGCAGTATTTT. The chain carries TRBV18 and TRBJ2-3; D is perhaps TRBD2 (6 bases). Trimming took off 3 bases at V and 0 bases at J, with 19 bases between the two ends. CDR1 KGHSH and CDR2 LQKENI come from the germline V gene. The CDR3 length is 18 residues.

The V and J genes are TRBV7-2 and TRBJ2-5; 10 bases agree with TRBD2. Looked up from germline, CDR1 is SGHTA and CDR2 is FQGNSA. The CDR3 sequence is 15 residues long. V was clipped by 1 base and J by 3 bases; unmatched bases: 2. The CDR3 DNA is TGTGCCAGCAGCTTAGTAGCGGGAGGCGAAGAGACCCAGTACTTC. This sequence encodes CASSLVAGGEETQYF.

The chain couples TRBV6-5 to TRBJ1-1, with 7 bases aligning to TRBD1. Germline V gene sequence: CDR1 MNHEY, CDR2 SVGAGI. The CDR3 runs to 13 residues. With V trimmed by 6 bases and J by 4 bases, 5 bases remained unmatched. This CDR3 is CASRPGTATEAFF. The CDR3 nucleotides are TGTGCCAGCAGGCCCGGGACAGCCACTGAAGCTTTCTTT.

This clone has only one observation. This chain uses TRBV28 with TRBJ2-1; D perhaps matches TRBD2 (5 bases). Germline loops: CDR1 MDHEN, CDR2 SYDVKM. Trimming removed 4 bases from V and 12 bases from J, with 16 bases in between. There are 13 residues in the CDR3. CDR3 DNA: TGTGCCAGCAGTTCGTTCGGGAAGGAGAGGCAGTTCTTC. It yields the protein CASSSFGKERQFF. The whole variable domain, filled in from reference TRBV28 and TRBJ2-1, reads DVKVTQSSRYLVKRTGEKVFLECVQDMDHENMFWYRQDPGLGLRLIYFSYDVKMKEKGDIPEGYSVSREKKERFSLILESASTNQTSMYLCASSSFGKERQFFGPGTRLTVL.

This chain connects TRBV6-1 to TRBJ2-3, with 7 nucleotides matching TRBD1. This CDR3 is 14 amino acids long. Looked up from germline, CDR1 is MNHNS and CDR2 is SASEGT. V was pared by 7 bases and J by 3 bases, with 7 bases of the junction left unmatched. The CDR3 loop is CASTTPGGTDTQYF. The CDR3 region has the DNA TGTGCCAGCACTACTCCAGGGGGAACAGATACGCAGTATTTT.

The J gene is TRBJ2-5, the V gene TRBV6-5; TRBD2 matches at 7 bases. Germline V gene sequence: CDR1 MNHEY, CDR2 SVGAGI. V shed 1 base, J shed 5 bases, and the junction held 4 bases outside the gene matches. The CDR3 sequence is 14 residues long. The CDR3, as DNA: TGTGCCAGCAGTTACTTTGCGGGAGCGGAGACCCAGTACTTC. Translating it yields CASSYFAGAETQYF.